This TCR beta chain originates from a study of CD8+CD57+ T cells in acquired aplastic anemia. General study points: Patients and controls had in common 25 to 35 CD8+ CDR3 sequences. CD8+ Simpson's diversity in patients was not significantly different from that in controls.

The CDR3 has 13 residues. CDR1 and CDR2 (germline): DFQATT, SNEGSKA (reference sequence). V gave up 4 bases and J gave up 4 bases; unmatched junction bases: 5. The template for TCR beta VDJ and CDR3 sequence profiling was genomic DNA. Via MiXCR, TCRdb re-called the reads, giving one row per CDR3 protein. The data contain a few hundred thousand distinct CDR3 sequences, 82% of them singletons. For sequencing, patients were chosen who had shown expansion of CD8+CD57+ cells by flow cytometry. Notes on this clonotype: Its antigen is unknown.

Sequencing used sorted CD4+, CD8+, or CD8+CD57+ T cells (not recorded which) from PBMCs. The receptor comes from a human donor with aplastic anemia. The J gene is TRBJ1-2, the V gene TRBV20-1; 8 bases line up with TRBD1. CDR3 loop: CSAIPGGGYGYTF. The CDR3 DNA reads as TGCAGTGCTATTCCAGGGGGCGGCTATGGCTACACCTTC.